This T cell receptor (beta chain) was sequenced during a study of naive and memory T cell subsets. Whole-study results and caveats: The RNA method is potentially sensitive to activation and differentiation changes.

This clonotype was counted at least ten times. The antigen remains unidentified. This CDR3 has 15 residues. Germline CDR1 SQVTM, CDR2 ANQGSEA. V was clipped by 0 bases and J by 4 bases; unmatched bases: 7. TCR cDNA received a 3' ligated oligonucleotide that carried a UMI. Whole-blood samples were around 2.3 ml of peripheral blood from healthy adult volunteers. Cells were not sorted; total RNA input targeted roughly 1 to 1,100 ng. The SP2 primer and nested alpha and beta constant region primers amplified ligated cDNA in four rounds. Blood and skin TCR RNA was reverse transcribed with alpha and beta constant primers. TCRdb fed the 5' RACE reads into MiXCR, producing one record per CDR3 protein. The sample yields roughly 56,000 distinct CDR3 sequences, roughly 6.7% seen once.

This chain links TRBV29-1 with TRBJ2-7, with 9 bases that match TRBD1. This sequence originates from a male donor in good health. CDR3 sequence: CSVEDPGTGQYEQYF. CDR3 coding DNA: TGCAGCGTTGAAGACCCCGGGACAGGGCAATACGAGCAGTACTTC.